The subject of this entry is one T cell receptor beta chain. Its specificity is unknown. Sequencing targeted TCR beta in T cells from blood (CD8+ and CD4+). Bulk CD8+ and CD4+ cells came from magnetic negative isolation; CD8+ TEMRA by FACS. Random-hexamer reverse transcription was applied to roughly 0.45 to 1 ug RNA. TCR beta CDR3 was amplified by immunoSEQ covering 54 Vbeta and 13 Jbeta. TCRdb re-called the immunoSEQ multiplex PCR reads with MiXCR, one entry per CDR3 protein. The sample has about 130,000 distinct CDR3 sequences; 90% to 95% are singletons. The sample is drawn from a study of CD8 T cells in Susac syndrome. CDR1 and CDR2 (germline): SGHTA, FQGNSA. The CDR3 runs to 13 residues. V was trimmed by 5 bases and J by 0 bases, leaving 6 bases between them. Study-wide results and caveats: The study admitted that it had a relatively small number of individuals in its TCR sequencing and HLA analysis.

The chain has TRBV7-2 and TRBJ2-3; D unresolved. The sample taken for sequencing was CD4+ T cells from PBMCs. This TCR was sampled from a human donor in good health. The chain's CDR3 is CASSARSTDTQYF. The CDR3 nucleotides are TGTGCCAGCAGCGCCAGGAGCACAGATACGCAGTATTTT.